What follows is one TCR beta chain and its context. CDR3 length equals 15 residues. V dropped 0 bases and J dropped 5 bases, with 13 bases sitting between them. The germline V gene encodes CDR1 SGHNT and CDR2 YENEEA. Sequenced by immunoSEQ multiplex PCR; TCRdb stores in-frame clones only, minus some. In the table there are some 240,000 clones, roughly 76% of which are singletons. Patients from Seattle were sampled longitudinally, starting during active infection. The entry originates in a study of blood T cell repertoires in COVID-19. Study-wide context: The United States, Italy and Spain supplied acute and convalescent COVID-19 samples. T cells, B-cell-depleted T cells, or PBMCs provided the cDNA or gDNA that served as material.

Sequencing was performed on peripheral blood. This chain connects TRBV11-3 to TRBJ2-5, with D possibly matching TRBD1 (5 bases). This clonotype originated in a woman older than 75 with COVID-19, enrolled during active disease. CDR3 amino acids: CASSLDLRQRETQYF. The CDR3 DNA reads as TGTGCCAGCAGCTTAGATCTTCGACAGAGGGAGACCCAGTACTTC.